This T cell receptor beta chain was retrieved from a study of shared clonotypes between healthy human individuals. Study-wide background: The study used three CD4 naive, three CD4 memory, two CD8 naive and one CD8 memory plate per donor.

In the naive CD8 group, cells lacked CD45RO and were positively selected for CCR7, so terminally differentiated effector memory CD45RA+ cells were left out. Caucasian adults residing in Nashville, Tennessee made up all the donors. Data came from immunoSEQ multiplex PCR; TCRdb stores just in-frame clones and leaves some out. The table has some 2.1 million clones, approximately 92% seen once; the top ten hold more than 1.5%. Germline V CDR1 and CDR2: GTSNPN, SVGIG (reference sequence). CDR3 length: 13 amino acids. Unmatched junction bases numbered 7, after V lost 2 bases and J lost 6 bases. This chain uses TRBV30 with TRBJ2-7; 7 bases agree with TRBD1. The specimen was naive CD8+ T cells from PBMCs. This receptor was taken from a man younger than 35 in good health. Some clones in this sample may be carry-over from other donors' samples. The CDR3 DNA reads TGTGCCTGGAGTTTACTGACAGGGAGCGAGCAGTACTTC. Amino acids: CAWSLLTGSEQYF.